This TCR beta chain was recovered during a study of blood T cell repertoires in COVID-19. Produced via immunoSEQ multiplex PCR; TCRdb's table is partial and in-frame only. The repertoire holds about 320,000 clones, more than 75% seen once, with 2.6% in the top ten. Germline lookup yields CDR1 GTSNPN and CDR2 SVGIG (reference sequence). CDR3 length equals 16 residues. Trimming shortened V by 3 bases and J by 13 bases, and 30 bases separated the two germline ends. Allocation to cohorts depended on clinical history reported by the participants. Donors in Cohort 3 counted as recovered after two negative PCRs, clearance, or symptom resolution. This clone has a handful of counts.

This sequence was found in a man in his 60s who had recovered from COVID-19. The chain carries TRBV30 and TRBJ1-2; no clear D gene. The sequenced sample was PBMCs or T cells enriched from blood (not recorded which). The CDR3, as DNA: TGTGCCTGGAGCCACGGGAGTTCGCTATGGTCCCACATTGGCACCTTC. Amino acids: CAWSHGSSLWSHIGTF.